These 21 T cell receptor beta chains were all obtained from the same sample, sequenced in a study of glioma-infiltrating T cells. TCR alpha and beta CDR3 regions were amplified from RNA using iRepertoire nested multiplex PCR. In TCRdb, the multiplex PCR reads were re-called with MiXCR into one record per CDR3 protein. The table records about 200,000 distinct CDR3 sequences, about 32% of them present only once. Specimen: glioma tissue, nonneoplastic brain tissue, or PBMCs (not recorded which). The receptor source for this set is a human donor with low-grade glioma or glioblastoma, undergoing nonglioma brain surgery, or in good health (not recorded which).

Details on this clonotype: A much larger clone is a single base away; this may be a read error. The rearrangement uses TRBV18 and TRBJ2-4; possible D gene TRBD1, 6 bases. Germline lookup yields CDR1 KGHSH and CDR2 LQKENI. CDR3 length equals 13 residues. Trimming shortened V by 2 bases and J by 12 bases, and 14 bases separated the two germline ends. The CDR3, as DNA: TGTGCCAGCTCACCAGCCCGTGGGGACACTCAGTACTTC. Its protein is CASSPARGDTQYF.

At least ten counts were recorded for this clonotype. V is TRBV6-2 or TRBV6-3 and J is TRBJ1-5, with a tentative D call TRBD1 (5 bases). Germline V gene data show CDR1 as MNHEY and CDR2 as SVGEGT. Trimming removed 6 bases from V and 9 bases from J, with 24 bases in between. The CDR3 sequence is 16 residues long. The CDR3 is CASSPPVGAGIRPQHF. In DNA form, the CDR3 reads TGTGCCAGCAGCCCACCGGTTGGGGCAGGAATTAGGCCCCAGCATTTT.

This clonotype came up many times. The chain combines TRBV27 with TRBJ1-1; 7 bases are a match to TRBD1. The CDR3 totals 14 residues. Per germline, CDR1 MNHEY and CDR2 SMNVEV (reference sequence). V trimming: 5 bases; J trimming: 4 bases; junction bases outside the gene matches: 7. CDR3 loop: CASSVRQGITEAFF. The CDR3 nucleotides read TGTGCCAGCAGTGTACGACAGGGAATCACTGAAGCTTTCTTT.

This clonotype was detected a few times. This may come from a read error, since a much larger clone is one base off. The rearrangement uses TRBV5-4 and TRBJ1-2; 7 bases agree with TRBD1. The CDR3 runs 15 residues. The germline V gene encodes CDR1 SGHNT and CDR2 YYREEE (reference sequence). CDR3 in DNA: TGTGCCAGCAGCTTGGGGGGACAGACAAACTATGGCTACGCCTTC. It is translated as CASSLGGQTNYGYAF.

This clonotype has just a few counts. The chain has TRBV5-1 and TRBJ1-5; TRBD1 is a possible D gene (6 bases). V lost 4 bases and J 5 bases, leaving 19 bases between the germline ends. There are 16 residues in the CDR3. Germline CDR1 reads SGHRS; CDR2 reads YFSETQ. This chain's CDR3 is CASSPLPGGADQPQHF. Written as DNA, the CDR3 is TGCGCCAGCAGCCCCCTTCCCGGGGGCGCGGATCAGCCCCAGCATTTT.

This clonotype was seen ten or more times. V gene TRBV18 combines with J gene TRBJ1-2, with a tentative D call TRBD1 (5 bases). The CDR3 length is 12 residues. Per germline, CDR1 KGHSH and CDR2 LQKENI. Trimming took off 5 bases at V and 2 bases at J, with 6 bases between the two ends. The CDR3 sequence is CASSSGNYGYTF. CDR3 bases: TGTGCCAGCTCATCAGGGAACTATGGCTACACCTTC.

At least ten counts were recorded for this clonotype. This chain uses TRBV12-3 or TRBV12-4 with TRBJ1-1; no firm D call. The germline V and J ends were trimmed by 0 bases and 1 base, with 6 bases remaining between them. The CDR3 consists of 14 residues. The CDR3 region has the DNA TGTGCCAGCAGTTTAGCAGGAGGGAACACTGAAGCTTTCTTT. Protein: CASSLAGGNTEAFF.

This clonotype was counted a few times. V and J are TRBV7-6 and TRBJ2-3; 8 bases fit TRBD2. With 0 bases clipped from V and 5 bases from J, the junction kept 4 bases outside the gene matches. The CDR3 extends over 15 amino acids. The germline V gene encodes CDR1 SGHVS and CDR2 FNYEAQ. CDR3 sequence: CASSLAGLAQDTQYF. CDR3 nucleotide sequence: TGTGCCAGCAGCTTAGCAGGACTAGCCCAAGATACGCAGTATTTT.

There are many counts of this clonotype. This rearrangement joins TRBV7-2 to TRBJ2-3, with TRBD2 matching 13 bases. Trimming removed 3 bases from V and 4 bases from J; junction bases left unmatched: 4. Germline CDR1 reads SGHTA; CDR2 reads FQGNSA. The CDR3 consists of 16 residues. The CDR3 loop is CASSFRLAGGSDTQYF. The DNA of the CDR3 is TGTGCCAGCAGCTTCCGACTAGCGGGAGGTTCAGATACGCAGTATTTT.

In the case of this clonotype: This clone may be a read error of a much larger clone one base away. The chain combines TRBV7-2 with TRBJ1-1; D gene ambiguous. CDR3 size: 14 residues. The V gene's germline CDR1 is SGHTA and CDR2 FQGNSA. The CDR3 spells CASSPARVKTEAFF. The CDR3 bases are TGTGCCAGCAGCCCCGCGAGGGTGAAAACTGAAGCTTTCTTT.

As for this clonotype: This may come from a read error, since a much larger clone is one base off. V and J are TRBV7-9 and TRBJ2-4, with 9 bases identical to TRBD1. Germline lookup yields CDR1 SEHNR and CDR2 FQNEAQ (reference sequence). The CDR3 length is 17 residues. The DNA of the CDR3 is TGTGCCAGCAGCCAGGACAGGGGCGTCTTGGCCAAAAACATTAAGTACTTC. Amino acid sequence: CASSQDRGVLAKNIKYF.

A word on this clonotype: A much larger clone sits a single nucleotide away, making a read error possible. The chain carries TRBV3-1 and TRBJ2-7, with TRBD1 identical over 9 bases. Per germline, CDR1 LGHDT and CDR2 YNNKEL (reference sequence). The CDR3 is made up of 15 amino acids. V gave up 5 bases and J gave up 7 bases; unmatched junction bases: 12. CDR3 nucleotides: TGTGCCAGCAGCGGACCGGGACAGGGTGTCCAGGAGCAGTACTTC. This translates into CASSGPGQGVQEQYF.

This clonotype was counted only a few times. The CDR3 does not end in the conserved phenylalanine or tryptophan, so this is likely a read error. The rearrangement joins TRBV29-1 to TRBJ2-5; D tentatively fits TRBD1 or TRBD2 (5 bases each). The CDR3 runs 15 residues. Germline CDR1 is SQVTM and CDR2 is ANQGSEA. V was pared by 7 bases and J by 5 bases, with 23 bases between. CDR3 nucleotides: TGCAGCGCCAGGGAGAGGGGCTTTATCGGGGAGACCCAGTACCTC. This codes for CSARERGFIGETQYL.

Turning to this clonotype: A junction end diverges from the germline sequence, so it may reflect a read error. V usage is TRBV12-3 or TRBV12-4 and J usage is TRBJ2-5; 7 nucleotides match TRBD2. CDR3 length: 14 residues. This CDR3 reads CASSFASGQETKYF. Written as DNA, the CDR3 is TGTGCCAGCAGTTTCGCTAGCGGACAAGAGACCAAGTACTTC.

This clonotype has a count of ten or more. The chain joins TRBV15 to TRBJ2-3; 7 positions match TRBD1. V lost 5 bases to trimming and J lost 1 base; unmatched junction nucleotides: 6. This CDR3 comprises 15 residues. Germline V lookup: CDR1 LNHNV, CDR2 YYDKDF (reference sequence). Here the CDR3 DNA reads TGTGCCACCAGCTTTGGACAGGAGGGCACAGATACGCAGTATTTT. As protein: CATSFGQEGTDTQYF.

As to this clonotype: An end of the junction differs from the germline gene, which may be a read error. CDR3 bases: TGTGCCAGCATCTTATCTCCAGGGCAGGGGACACCCCTCCACTTT. It specifies CASILSPGQGTPLHF. The V call is TRBV7-3, the J call TRBJ1-6, with D tentatively TRBD1 (6 bases). Germline-derived CDR1 and CDR2 are SGHTA and FQGTGA. The length of the CDR3 is 15 residues.

This clonotype was found a few times. The genes are TRBV5-1 and TRBJ2-1; the D gene is possibly TRBD2 (6 bases). The CDR3 spans 13 residues. Germline V CDR1 and CDR2: SGHRS, YFSETQ. V lost 7 bases to trimming and J lost 7 bases, with 15 bases between them. The CDR3 coding sequence is TGCGCCAGCGCTATGGTGGGGGGAAATGAGCAGTTCTTC. Its translation is CASAMVGGNEQFF.

Worth noting for this clonotype: A much larger clone is a single base away; this may be a read error. V is TRBV7-9 and J is TRBJ1-5; D ambiguous. The germline gives CDR1 SEHNR, CDR2 FQNEAQ (reference sequence). The CDR3 contains 15 residues. The CDR3 reads CASRLVGRSNQPQHF. The CDR3 DNA sequence: TGTGCCAGCAGGTTAGTAGGGCGAAGCAATCAGCCCCAGCATTTT.

The sample holds many counts of this clonotype. This chain links TRBV29-1 with TRBJ1-1; 9 bases fit TRBD1. This CDR3 has 13 residues. CDR1 is SQVTM and CDR2 is ANQGSEA in the germline V gene. V lost 6 bases to trimming and J lost 4 bases; unmatched junction nucleotides: 6. CDR3 loop: CSVRTGVGTEAFF. The DNA of the CDR3 is TGCAGCGTACGGACAGGGGTCGGCACTGAAGCTTTCTTT. The whole variable domain, remainder taken from reference TRBV29-1 and TRBJ1-1, is SAVISQKPSRDICQRGTSLTIQCQVDSQVTMMFWYRQQPGQSLTLIATANQGSEATYESGFVIDKFPISRPNLTFSTLTVSNMSPEDSSIYLCSVRTGVGTEAFFGQGTRLTVV.

The chain's CDR3 is CASSSYTSGTYEQFF. The CDR3, as DNA: TGTGCCAGCAGCTCCTATACTAGCGGTACCTACGAGCAGTTCTTC. The chain combines TRBV7-2 with TRBJ2-1, with 8 bases fitting TRBD2. The CDR3 contains 15 residues. Germline CDR1 and CDR2: SGHTA and FQGNSA. The junction had 12 bases not matched to a gene; V was cut back by 4 bases and J by 10 bases. Filled out from reference TRBV7-2 and TRBJ2-1, the complete variable domain reads GAGVSQSPSNKVTEKGKDVELRCDPISGHTALYWYRQSLGQGLEFLIYFQGNSAPDKSGLPSDRFSAERTGGSVSTLTIQRTQQEDSAVYLCASSSYTSGTYEQFFGPGTRLTVL.

This chain links TRBV20-1 with TRBJ2-3, with D possibly being TRBD2 (6 bases). Per germline, CDR1 DFQATT and CDR2 SNEGSKA (reference sequence). V dropped 5 bases and J dropped 1 base, with 13 bases sitting between them. The CDR3 contains 14 residues. The CDR3 loop is CSAPRDWGTDTQYF. The CDR3 DNA reads as TGCAGTGCTCCCCGGGACTGGGGCACAGATACGCAGTATTTT.